This T cell receptor beta chain was documented in a study of CD8+ T cells in alopecia areata. Study-wide findings and caveats: Unlike in mice, where it was clearer, TCR sharing across patients was less clear, possibly HLA-related. Greater clonality was observed in lesional scalp samples, especially alopecia totalis/universalis, versus normal scalp.

RNA, once extracted, was reverse transcribed into cDNA for use as the sequencing template. The data were produced by immunoSEQ multiplex PCR, yet TCRdb's version contains in-frame clones alone and is incomplete. The sample holds some 150,000 clones, about 60% seen once. Looked up from germline, CDR1 is SNHLY and CDR2 is FYNNEI. Between the trimmed V and J ends, which lost 4 bases and 0 bases, there was a span of 12 bases. This CDR3 is built from 15 residues. As regards this clone: What it binds is unknown.

Sequencing used CD4+ T cells sorted from blood, obtained at week 0. This TCR came from a human donor with alopecia areata. This chain connects TRBV2 to TRBJ1-1; D gene unclear. The CDR3 nucleotides read TGTGCCAGCAGTGTTCGTGGAGGGATGAACACTGAAGCTTTCTTT. It codes for CASSVRGGMNTEAFF.